This T cell receptor (beta chain) derives from a study of response to subunit inactivated influenza vaccine. TCRdb reanalysed the RT-PCR reads using MiXCR and keeps one entry per CDR3 protein. The repertoire holds approximately 700,000 distinct CDR3 sequences, with roughly 14% as singletons. Study-wide results and limits: Each seasonal flu vaccination may recruit only limited new T cells, authors suggested.

The CDR3 covers 14 residues. Germline V CDR1 and CDR2: SGHTA, FQGNSA. V lost 5 bases and J lost 8; bases outside the gene matches: 8. This clonotype turned up a few times. Antigen unknown. Sequenced material: PBMCs from blood, taken 14 days before vaccination. The chain uses TRBV7-2 and TRBJ2-1; 8 nucleotides match TRBD1. This clonotype was sampled from a man aged 45 to 65 who received an inactivated influenza vaccine. CDR3 in DNA: TGTGCCAGCAGCAGATCAGGGGGCGCCTATGAGCAGTTCTTC. Translation gives CASSRSGGAYEQFF.